This TCR beta chain was identified in a study of T cells in Graves' hyperthyroidism and ophthalmopathy. Study background: Peripheral blood was drawn at first diagnosis, prior to all treatment.

A lack of ophthalmopathy progression within 18 months defined stable Graves' hyperthyroidism. Uncontrolled infection, other autoimmune disease, pregnancy or lactation excluded patients. The PBMCs had their origin in around 9.1 ml of fresh peripheral blood. CDR3 length equals 15 residues. The junction had 5 bases not matched to a gene; V was cut back by 0 bases and J by 5 bases. The germline V gene encodes CDR1 WNHNN and CDR2 SYGVQD (reference sequence). The sample holds a few counts of this clonotype. The CDR3 regions of TCR beta were amplified from RNA transcripts. The primer set for the first-round RT-PCR of the TCR CDR3 was HTBI. TCRdb fed the multiplex PCR reads into MiXCR, producing one record per CDR3 protein. Of roughly 630,000 distinct CDR3 sequences listed, 15% to 17% are singletons.

Material: blood. This clonotype was obtained from a woman in her twenties or thirties with Graves' hyperthyroidism. V and J are TRBV10-1 and TRBJ2-7, with 9 bases that match TRBD2. CDR3 DNA sequence: TGCGCCAGCAGTGAGTCCGGACTAGCGCGCGACGAGCAGTACTTC. It specifies CASSESGLARDEQYF.